The 11 T cell receptor beta chains in this list originate from one sample, sequenced in a study of OX40 agonist ivuxolimab in advanced cancers. Receptor libraries were prepared by the immunoSEQ multiplex PCR assay. TCRdb holds this immuneACCESS table with in-frame rearrangements only. Some clones are missing; in checked studies, unresolved V genes explain under half, and the rest has no known cause. The table for this sample lists about 77,000 clones; 70% to 90% of them were counted only once. The ten largest clones add up to around 0.75% of the sample. The sequencing here drew on CD4+ or CD8+ T cells sorted from blood, taken in a trial of the OX40 agonist ivuxolimab. The receptor set was obtained from an adult with an advanced solid tumor such as melanoma, head and neck, liver or kidney cancer.

This clone was counted between two and nine times. The gene calls are TRBV11-2 and TRBJ2-7, with D maybe TRBD1 (5 bases). V lost 4 bases and J 6 bases, leaving 16 bases between the germline ends. The germline V gene has CDR1 SGHAT and CDR2 FQNNGV. The CDR3 has 14 residues. The CDR3 nucleotides read TGTGCCAGCAGCTCCAATTTACAGGCCCCCGAGCAGTACTTC. It codes for CASSSNLQAPEQYF.

J is TRBJ1-1 and V is TRBV29-1, with a possible D match to TRBD1 (6 bases). V lost 3 bases, J lost 0 bases, and 8 bases lay in between. This CDR3 has 13 residues. The germline V gene encodes CDR1 SQVTM and CDR2 ANQGSEA. This CDR3 is CSVDRGLNTEAFF. In DNA, the CDR3 is TGCAGCGTTGACCGGGGGCTGAACACTGAAGCTTTCTTT.

The chain joins TRBV6-1 to TRBJ2-3; D remains ambiguous. The CDR3 extends over 15 amino acids. From germline, CDR1 is MNHNS and CDR2 SASEGT. V gave up 1 base and J gave up 3 bases, with 11 bases separating them. CDR3 DNA: TGTGCCAGCAGTGAAGGATGGGGTTTGACAGATACGCAGTATTTT. It encodes CASSEGWGLTDTQYF.

This chain uses TRBV15 with TRBJ1-4, with 8 nucleotides matching TRBD1. The CDR3 consists of 15 residues. Germline CDR1 is LNHNV and CDR2 is YYDKDF (reference sequence). The trim removed 5 bases at V and 7 bases at J, leaving 9 bases unmatched. CDR3 DNA: TGTGCCACCAGCGACCGTGGGACAGGACTTGAAAAACTGTTTTTT. Translated, it gives CATSDRGTGLEKLFF.

This clone was found a few times. The genes are TRBV5-4 and TRBJ1-3, with TRBD1 identical over 7 bases. The CDR3 has 13 residues. Germline V gives CDR1 SGHNT, CDR2 YYREEE (reference sequence). V was pared by 4 bases and J by 4 bases, with 2 bases of the junction left unmatched. The chain's CDR3 is CASSVDRGNTIYF. The CDR3 DNA follows: TGTGCCAGCAGCGTGGACAGGGGAAACACCATATATTTT.

The chain has TRBV5-1 and TRBJ1-2; D not certain. V was clipped by 1 base and J by 4 bases, with 11 bases between them. CDR1 SGHRS and CDR2 YFSETQ come from the germline V gene. The CDR3 covers 14 residues. The DNA of the CDR3 is TGCGCCAGCAGCTTGCCCGGGATGGGCTATGGCTACACCTTC. Residues: CASSLPGMGYGYTF. Looking up the rest from reference TRBV5-1 and TRBJ1-2 gives the full variable domain: KAGVTQTPRYLIKTRGQQVTLSCSPISGHRSVSWYQQTPGQGLQFLFEYFSETQRNKGNFPGRFSGRQFSNSRSEMNVSTLELGDSALYLCASSLPGMGYGYTFGSGTRLTVV.

This clone was detected only a few times. The gene calls are TRBV7-9 and TRBJ2-3, with D perhaps TRBD1 or TRBD2 (6 bases each). This CDR3 has 14 residues. Trimming removed 2 bases from V and 3 bases from J, with 9 bases in between. Germline V gene sequence: CDR1 SEHNR, CDR2 FQNEAQ (reference sequence). The CDR3 protein is CASSLSGATDTQYF. The CDR3 DNA sequence: TGTGCCAGCAGCTTATCGGGGGCGACAGATACGCAGTATTTT. Variable domain in full (rest from reference TRBV7-9 and TRBJ2-3): DTGVSQNPRHKITKRGQNVTFRCDPISEHNRLYWYRQTLGQGPEFLTYFQNEAQLEKSRLLSDRFSAERPKGSFSTLEIQRTEQGDSAMYLCASSLSGATDTQYFGPGTRLTVL.

The J gene is TRBJ1-1, the V gene TRBV6-6, with D tentatively TRBD1 (6 bases). V gave up 2 bases and J gave up 6 bases, with 16 bases separating them. There are 15 residues in the CDR3. CDR1 MNHNY and CDR2 SVGAGI come from the germline V gene (reference sequence). The CDR3 nucleotides read TGTGCCAGCAGTTACGGGGACACCCGAGGGCCTGAAGCTTTCTTT. Its protein is CASSYGDTRGPEAFF.

The chain recombines TRBV18 with TRBJ2-2; 8 nucleotides match TRBD2. Germline loops: CDR1 KGHSH, CDR2 LQKENI. The CDR3 loop spans 16 amino acids. V dropped 3 bases and J dropped 0; count of bases not matched to a gene: 3. Here the CDR3 DNA reads TGTGCCAGCTCACCTGCGGGGGGAGCGAACACCGGGGAGCTGTTTTTT. It is translated as CASSPAGGANTGELFF.

The CDR3 DNA reads as TGTGCCAGCAGTGAAGGGTGGGCAGGGAATCAGCCCCAGCATTTT. Protein: CASSEGWAGNQPQHF. The chain uses TRBV6-1 and TRBJ1-5; D may be TRBD1 (5 bases). Germline CDR1 reads MNHNS; CDR2 reads SASEGT. The CDR3 runs 15 residues. The ends were cut back, 1 base at V and 4 bases at J, with 11 bases in the middle.

This clone was seen just once. V is TRBV5-1 and J is TRBJ2-5; D might be TRBD2 (6 bases). The ends were cut back, 4 bases at V and 0 bases at J, with 13 bases in the middle. The V gene's germline CDR1 is SGHRS and CDR2 YFSETQ. The CDR3 totals 15 residues. CDR3 nucleotide sequence: TGCGCCAGCAGCCCCGGGCGGGGAAACCAAGAGACCCAGTACTTC. This codes for CASSPGRGNQETQYF.